The 21 T cell receptor beta chains below were found in one sample sequenced in a study of shared clonotypes between healthy human individuals. Method: immunoSEQ multiplex PCR; TCRdb's copy keeps in-frame clones and lacks some. The sample has 400,000 or so clones; just over 95% are singletons. The sample comprised memory CD8+ T cells sorted from blood. Subset of the sample: CD45RO+ cells pooled with CCR7-negative TemRA cells. Source of these receptors: a man between 25 and 39 years old in good health.

This clone was counted a single time. This rearrangement joins TRBV6-5 to TRBJ2-7; TRBD2 aligns across 8 bases. The V gene end was trimmed by 4 bases and the J gene end by 2 bases; junction bases not matched to a gene: 1. Germline V CDR1 and CDR2: MNHEY, SVGAGI. The CDR3 is 13 amino acids. CDR3 protein: CASSLLAAYEQYF. CDR3 bases: TGTGCCAGCAGTTTACTAGCGGCCTACGAGCAGTACTTC.

The chain links TRBV15 to TRBJ1-3; a weak D match, TRBD1 (5 bases). The CDR3 runs 15 residues. Germline V gene sequence: CDR1 LNHNV, CDR2 YYDKDF (reference sequence). Trimming took 0 bases from V and 3 from J, leaving 9 bases between them. CDR3 nucleotides: TGTGCCACCAGCAGAGATACCGGGGGTGGAAACACCATATATTTT. Residues: CATSRDTGGGNTIYF.

The chain employs TRBV19 and TRBJ2-7, with D maybe TRBD2 (6 bases). The germline V gene has CDR1 LNHDA and CDR2 SQIVND (reference sequence). The CDR3 is 14 amino acids. Trimming took 11 bases from V and 2 from J, leaving 19 bases between them. CDR3 region: CASSTGRLAYEQYF. The CDR3 coding sequence is TGTGCCTCGTCTACCGGGAGACTAGCCTACGAGCAGTACTTC. Drawing the rest from reference TRBV19 and TRBJ2-7, the complete variable domain is DGGITQSPKYLFRKEGQNVTLSCEQNLNHDAMYWYRQDPGQGLRLIYYSQIVNDFQKGDIAEGYSVSREKKESFPLTVTSAQKNPTAFYLCASSTGRLAYEQYFGPGTRLTVT.

The rearrangement links TRBV6-1 to TRBJ1-1; unclear D gene. The CDR3 contains 13 residues. V lost 0 bases and J 5 bases, leaving 7 bases between the germline ends. Germline-derived CDR1 and CDR2 are MNHNS and SASEGT. Here the CDR3 reads CASSEALRTEAFF. CDR3 nucleotides: TGTGCCAGCAGTGAAGCCCTCCGAACTGAAGCTTTCTTT.

A word on this clone: Other nucleotide sequences in the sample specify the same CDR3. The genes are TRBV28 and TRBJ2-4, with a weak D call TRBD2 (6 bases). This CDR3 is 15 amino acids long. V was trimmed by 3 bases and J by 0 bases, leaving 9 bases between them. The germline V gene has CDR1 MDHEN and CDR2 SYDVKM. The CDR3 region has the DNA TGTGCCAGCAGTTTGAGCGGGCTAGCCAAAAACATTCAGTACTTC. It encodes CASSLSGLAKNIQYF.

The CDR3 DNA reads TGTGCCAGCAGTTTAATGGCGGGTTCCTACGAGCAGTACTTC. It encodes CASSLMAGSYEQYF. The chain employs TRBV27 and TRBJ2-7, with D possibly being TRBD2 (5 bases). Germline V gene sequence: CDR1 MNHEY, CDR2 SMNVEV (reference sequence). The V gene lost 2 bases and the J gene lost 1 base, with 9 bases spanning the gap. The CDR3 loop spans 14 amino acids.

This chain links TRBV29-1 with TRBJ2-5; D unclear. The CDR3 is 14 residues long. V dropped 4 bases and J dropped 3 bases, with 15 bases sitting between them. Germline V lookup: CDR1 SQVTM, CDR2 ANQGSEA. The CDR3 DNA is TGCAGCGTTGCCGGGCGAATTCAAAAAGAGACCCAGTACTTC. Translating gives CSVAGRIQKETQYF.

This chain joins TRBV29-1 and TRBJ1-1; the D gene is possibly TRBD1 (6 bases). Per germline, CDR1 SQVTM and CDR2 ANQGSEA. V lost 4 bases and J lost 1, with 10 bases in between. The CDR3 length is 13 residues. The CDR3 DNA is TGCAGCGTTGTAGCAGGGGCGAACACTGAAGCTTTCTTT. Translation gives CSVVAGANTEAFF.

This rearrangement joins TRBV19 to TRBJ2-1; the D call may be TRBD1 or TRBD2 (5 bases each). Per germline, CDR1 LNHDA and CDR2 SQIVND (reference sequence). V was clipped by 3 bases and J by 10 bases, with 22 bases between them. The CDR3 is 16 residues long. CDR3 DNA sequence: TGTGCCAGTAGTATCCCACCCGGGACGCGGTTTGGAGAGCAGTTCTTC. Protein product: CASSIPPGTRFGEQFF.

The chain links TRBV9 to TRBJ2-7; D not resolved. This CDR3 has 14 residues. Per germline, CDR1 SGDLS and CDR2 YYNGEE. The V gene lost 4 bases and the J gene lost 3 bases, with 14 bases spanning the gap. CDR3 coding DNA: TGTGCCAGCAGCCCCTACCGAGTGAGCTACGAGCAGTACTTC. Translating it yields CASSPYRVSYEQYF.

V gene TRBV11-2 combines with J gene TRBJ2-7; TRBD1 might be the D (6 bases). Trimming cost V 4 bases and J 2 bases, with 12 bases left between them. Germline V gene lookup returns CDR1 SGHAT and CDR2 FQNNGV. The CDR3 has 14 residues. CDR3 residues: CASSSRDTPYEQYF. In nucleotides, the CDR3 is TGTGCCAGCAGCTCTCGGGACACCCCCTACGAGCAGTACTTC.

CDR3 DNA: TGTGCCAGCAGTTCTCAGGGGGCCGGGTCCTACGAGCAGTACTTC. It codes for CASSSQGAGSYEQYF. The rearrangement joins TRBV28 to TRBJ2-7, with 8 bases lining up with TRBD1. V lost 4 bases, J lost 1 base, and 6 bases stayed unmatched. The CDR3 totals 15 residues. Germline V CDR1 and CDR2: MDHEN, SYDVKM. Complete variable domain (other parts from reference TRBV28 and TRBJ2-7): DVKVTQSSRYLVKRTGEKVFLECVQDMDHENMFWYRQDPGLGLRLIYFSYDVKMKEKGDIPEGYSVSREKKERFSLILESASTNQTSMYLCASSSQGAGSYEQYFGPGTRLTVT.

This chain joins TRBV5-1 and TRBJ2-2; D possibly corresponds to TRBD2 (6 bases). The CDR3 length is 16 residues. Trimming took 4 bases from V and 3 from J, leaving 16 bases between them. CDR1 and CDR2 (germline): SGHRS, YFSETQ. CDR3 nucleotides: TGCGCCAGCAGCAAAACGAGCCCGGGGGACACCGGGGAGCTGTTTTTT. It yields the protein CASSKTSPGDTGELFF. The complete variable domain, with remaining parts taken from reference TRBV5-1 and TRBJ2-2, reads KAGVTQTPRYLIKTRGQQVTLSCSPISGHRSVSWYQQTPGQGLQFLFEYFSETQRNKGNFPGRFSGRQFSNSRSEMNVSTLELGDSALYLCASSKTSPGDTGELFFGEGSRLTVL.

This chain joins TRBV5-6 and TRBJ2-7; 11 positions agree with TRBD1. J gave up 5 bases and V 4 bases, and 5 bases lay outside the gene matches. The CDR3 spans 14 residues. Per germline, CDR1 SGHDT and CDR2 YYEEEE. CDR3 DNA sequence: TGTGCCAGCAGCCAAGGACAGGGGGCCAACGAGCAGTACTTC. Translated, it gives CASSQGQGANEQYF.

The chain links TRBV4-1 to TRBJ2-1, with TRBD2 as a possible D gene (6 bases). Germline CDR1 and CDR2: MGHRA and YSYEKL. The CDR3 is made up of 16 amino acids. Between the trimmed V and J ends, which lost 5 bases and 8 bases, there was a span of 22 bases. The chain's CDR3 is CASSKRVGLIYDEQFF. CDR3 nucleotides: TGCGCCAGCAGCAAAAGAGTAGGACTAATCTATGATGAGCAGTTCTTC.

The CDR3 DNA reads as TGTGCCAGCAGCTTATTCAGGGACACCGGGGAGCTGTTTTTT. It translates to CASSLFRDTGELFF. V usage is TRBV7-3 and J usage is TRBJ2-2, with D possibly being TRBD1 (5 bases). This CDR3 is built from 14 residues. Trimming left V 2 bases short and J 3 bases short, with 7 bases between. CDR1 is SGHTA, CDR2 FQGTGA, per germline.

This chain joins TRBV7-3 and TRBJ2-7; possibly TRBD2 for D (6 bases). The length of the CDR3 is 15 residues. Trimming took off 2 bases at V and 4 bases at J, with 15 bases between the two ends. Germline CDR1 reads SGHTA; CDR2 reads FQGTGA. The CDR3 nucleotides are TGTGCCAGCAGCTTACGAAGTGGAGGGGATTACGAGCAGTACTTC. As protein: CASSLRSGGDYEQYF.

CDR3 residues: CASSRGYSYNEQFF. The CDR3 DNA reads TGTGCCAGCAGCCGCGGGTACTCCTACAATGAGCAGTTCTTC. The V call is TRBV5-4, the J call TRBJ2-1, with D maybe TRBD2 (5 bases). V was cut by 4 bases and J by 0 bases, with 8 bases left in between. This CDR3 has 14 amino acids. CDR1 is SGHNT and CDR2 is YYREEE in the germline V gene (reference sequence).

The gene calls are TRBV27 and TRBJ1-1; D not resolved. CDR1 is MNHEY and CDR2 is SMNVEV in the germline V gene (reference sequence). The CDR3 consists of 13 residues. V gave up 8 bases and J gave up 7 bases, with 17 bases separating them. CDR3 nucleotide sequence: TGTGCCAGCGGCAGTGGCGGAGACGGTGAAGCTTTCTTT. It specifies CASGSGGDGEAFF.

For the CDR3, the DNA is TGTGCCAGCAGCTTGCAGGCCTCCGGAGAGACCCAGTACTTC. Translation gives CASSLQASGETQYF. V gene TRBV5-6 combines with J gene TRBJ2-5, with D unclear. CDR1 and CDR2 from the germline V gene are SGHDT and YYEEEE. The length of the CDR3 is 14 residues. The V and J ends lost 1 base and 4 bases respectively, with 11 bases between them.

As for this clone: Within the sample, other DNA sequences also encode this same CDR3. The rearrangement links TRBV20-1 to TRBJ2-1; D is unclear. Germline CDR1 DFQATT, CDR2 SNEGSKA (reference sequence). The CDR3 is 11 amino acids. V dropped 6 bases and J dropped 7 bases, with 10 bases sitting between them. CDR3 sequence (DNA): TGCAGTGCGAGCTCCTCGAATGAGCAGTTCTTC. This translates into CSASSSNEQFF.